Shown below are 7 T cell receptor beta chains from a single sample sequenced in a study of patients and donors after allogeneic stem cell transplantation (dated by TCRdb to 2019 to 2021). Libraries came from RT-PCR. The listed sequencing device is NextSeq 550. TCRdb ran its own pipeline on the public reads, namely fastp trimming at Q25 and MiXCR clone calling, and kept in-frame beta chains. Entries are consolidated by CDR3 protein sequence, retaining the most common genes and DNA. This sample lists roughly 880,000 distinct CDR3 sequences; under 20% were detected once. Around 5.5% of the sample lies in the top ten. Material for sequencing was blood, either unsorted or a sorted T cell fraction (not recorded which). Receptor source: a human donor who was either an allogeneic HSCT recipient or a stem cell or donor lymphocyte infusion donor (not recorded which). It is not recorded whose cells these are; they may come from a transplant donor.

This clonotype showed up just a few times. This chain links TRBV5-1 with TRBJ1-3, with D unclear. The V end lost 0 bases, the J end lost 8 bases, and 9 bases lay between the germline ends. The CDR3 spans 13 residues. Germline V gene sequence: CDR1 SGHRS, CDR2 YFSETQ. In DNA form, the CDR3 reads TGCGCCAGCAGCTTGGAGGTACAAGACACCATATATTTT. This sequence encodes CASSLEVQDTIYF.

This clonotype has a count of ten or more. The genes are TRBV29-1 and TRBJ1-2, with TRBD1 as a possible D gene (6 bases). The CDR3 spans 11 residues. Germline CDR1 is SQVTM and CDR2 is ANQGSEA. Trimming shortened V by 0 bases and J by 7 bases, and 6 bases separated the two germline ends. The CDR3: CSVEDRGGYTF. DNA for the CDR3: TGCAGCGTTGAAGACAGGGGTGGCTACACCTTC.

In its sample, this clonotype was seen a few times. The chain uses TRBV4-3 and TRBJ2-3; D may be TRBD1 or TRBD2 (5 bases each). The germline V gene has CDR1 LGHNA and CDR2 YSLEER. V lost 1 base to trimming and J lost 2 bases, with 13 bases between them. The length of the CDR3 is 16 residues. CDR3 sequence: CASSQASGRITDTQYF. For the CDR3, the DNA is TGCGCCAGCAGCCAAGCTTCGGGACGGATCACAGATACGCAGTATTTT.

The sample holds a few counts of this clonotype. The J gene is TRBJ2-3, the V gene TRBV12-3 or TRBV12-4; 7 nucleotides match TRBD2. V lost 6 bases to trimming and J lost 2 bases; unmatched junction nucleotides: 5. The CDR3 covers 14 residues. The CDR3 region is CASSPTSPTDTQYF. The CDR3 nucleotides read TGTGCCAGCAGCCCGACTAGCCCCACAGATACGCAGTATTTT.

This clonotype came up a few times. This chain joins TRBV28 and TRBJ1-1; 8 positions agree with TRBD1. From germline, CDR1 is MDHEN and CDR2 SYDVKM. This CDR3 has 13 amino acids. The trim removed 1 base at V and 7 bases at J, leaving 2 bases unmatched. CDR3 coding DNA: TGTGCCAGCAGTTTATACGGACAGGGTGAAGCTTTCTTT. Translating it yields CASSLYGQGEAFF.

This sequence joins TRBV15 and TRBJ2-7; 8 bases fit TRBD2. Germline assignment: CDR1 LNHNV and CDR2 YYDKDF (reference sequence). After removal of 0 bases from V and 4 bases from J, the junction contained 5 bases not matched to a gene. This CDR3 region has 15 residues. CDR3 in DNA: TGTGCCACCAGCAGAGATTCGGCGGGAGGATACGAGCAGTACTTC. Translation gives CATSRDSAGGYEQYF.

This clonotype was seen more than once but under ten times. The V call is TRBV30, the J call TRBJ2-7; D is unresolved. CDR3 length equals 12 residues. The germline V and J ends were trimmed by 1 base and 5 bases, with 9 bases remaining between them. Germline CDR1 is GTSNPN and CDR2 is SVGIG (reference sequence). The CDR3 DNA reads TGTGCCTGGAGTGCCTCCTTCCACGAGCAGTACTTC. This gives the protein CAWSASFHEQYF.